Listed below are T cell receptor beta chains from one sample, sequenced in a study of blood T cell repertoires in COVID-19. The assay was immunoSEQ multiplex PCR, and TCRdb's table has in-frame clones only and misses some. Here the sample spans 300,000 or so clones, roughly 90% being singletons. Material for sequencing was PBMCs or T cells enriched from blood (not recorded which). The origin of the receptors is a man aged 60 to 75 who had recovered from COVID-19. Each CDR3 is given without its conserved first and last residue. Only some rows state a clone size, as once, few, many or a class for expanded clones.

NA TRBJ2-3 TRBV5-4 ASSTVSSGGPDTQY
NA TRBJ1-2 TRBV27 ASRDRAAGYGYT
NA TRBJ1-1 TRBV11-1 ASSVGQLNTEAF
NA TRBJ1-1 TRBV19 ASSPSRDTEAF
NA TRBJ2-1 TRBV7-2 ASSRNFGQGADEQF
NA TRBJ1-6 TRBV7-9 ASSLSTGTGGSPLH
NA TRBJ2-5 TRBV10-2 ASHTGETQETQY
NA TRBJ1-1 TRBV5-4 ASSGDKFTEAF
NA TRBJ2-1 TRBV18 ASSPGLGRDEQF
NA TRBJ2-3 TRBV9 ASSVLTSGRKDTQY
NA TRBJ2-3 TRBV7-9 ASSGSSADTQY
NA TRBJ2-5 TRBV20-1 SADTGGTQY
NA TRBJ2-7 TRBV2 ATGQVSYEQY
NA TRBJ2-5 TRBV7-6 ASSQRQGAFSQETQY
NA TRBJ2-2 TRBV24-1 ATSDGLAENTGELF
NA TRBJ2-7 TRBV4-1 ASSQVTARPSYEQY
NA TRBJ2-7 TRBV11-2 ASSFFVTGGEQY
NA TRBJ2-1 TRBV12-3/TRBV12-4 ASNIGGGNEQF
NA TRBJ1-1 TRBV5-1 ASSPRTGWDTEAF
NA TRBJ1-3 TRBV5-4 ASSLGSPLGNTIY
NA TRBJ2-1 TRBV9 ASSESGIPYNEQF
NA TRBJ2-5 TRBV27 ASPRDKQETQY
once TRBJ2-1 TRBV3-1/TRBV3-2 ASSLLRGSEQF
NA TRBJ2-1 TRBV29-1 SGGGAEFSYNEQF
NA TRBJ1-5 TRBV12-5 ASVLQVNQPQH
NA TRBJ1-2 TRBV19 ASSTGTVGGYT
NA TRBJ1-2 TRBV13 ASSLMGGYGYT
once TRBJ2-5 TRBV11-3 ASSETGGRPETQY
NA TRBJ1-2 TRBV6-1 ASSEAPVSGGYT